Below are 24 T cell receptor beta chains sequenced from a single sample in a study of T cells in Graves' hyperthyroidism and ophthalmopathy. RNA transcripts were the template for amplifying TCR beta CDR3 regions. The TCR CDR3 was amplified in a first-round RT-PCR using the HTBI primer set. TCRdb passed the multiplex PCR reads through MiXCR, listing each CDR3 protein once. Counted here are approximately 100,000 distinct CDR3 sequences, 45% to 50% occurring once; the ten biggest clones make up approximately 25%. Sequenced: blood. The receptors were gathered from a man aged 35 to 55 with Graves' hyperthyroidism.

This clonotype showed up many times. V is TRBV9 and J is TRBJ2-7, with 14 bases matching TRBD2. The germline V gene has CDR1 SGDLS and CDR2 YYNGEE. The CDR3 totals 20 residues. J gave up 3 bases and V 4 bases, and 18 bases lay outside the gene matches. The CDR3 region is CASSLHPGTSGGPDFYEQYF. CDR3 DNA sequence: TGTGCCAGCAGCCTACATCCCGGGACTAGCGGGGGCCCCGACTTCTACGAGCAGTACTTC. Full variable domain (rest looked up from reference TRBV9 and TRBJ2-7): DSGVTQTPKHLITATGQRVTLRCSPRSGDLSVYWYQQSLDQGLQFLIQYYNGEERAKGNILERFSAQQFPDLHSELNLSSLELGDSALYFCASSLHPGTSGGPDFYEQYFGPGTRLTVT.

This chain uses TRBV10-3 with TRBJ1-6, with D possibly TRBD1 on 6 matching bases. Germline V CDR1 and CDR2: ENHRY, SYGVKD. V lost 11 bases and J lost 8, with 16 bases in between. The CDR3 spans 13 residues. CDR3 in amino acids: CAAGGGPDSPLHF. The CDR3 bases are TGTGCCGCCGGGGGGGGCCCGGATTCACCCCTCCACTTT.

This clonotype was observed many times. V usage is TRBV2 and J usage is TRBJ1-1; 7 bases align to TRBD1. From germline, CDR1 is SNHLY and CDR2 FYNNEI. The ends lost 4 bases at V and 0 bases at J; junction bases unmatched: 8. This CDR3 is built from 16 residues. This chain's CDR3 is CASSGGDDRVNTEAFF. The CDR3 nucleotides read TGTGCCAGCAGTGGAGGGGACGACAGGGTGAACACTGAAGCTTTCTTT.

V gene TRBV7-6 combines with J gene TRBJ2-5; 9 nucleotides agree with TRBD2. Germline CDR1 and CDR2: SGHVS and FNYEAQ. This CDR3 comprises 17 residues. V lost 5 bases and J lost 4; bases outside the gene matches: 14. CDR3 residues: CASSPFSGGRVGETQYF. The CDR3 DNA reads as TGTGCCAGCAGCCCCTTTAGCGGGGGACGAGTGGGAGAGACCCAGTACTTC.

As DNA, the CDR3 is TGTGCCTGGGGGGGTGCTGGACTTGACACAGATACGCAGTATTTT. Its protein is CAWGGAGLDTDTQYF. V usage is TRBV30 and J usage is TRBJ2-3; D might be TRBD1 or TRBD2, each matching 5 bases. V was pared by 5 bases and J by 2 bases, with 17 bases between. This CDR3 contains 15 residues. The germline V gene has CDR1 GTSNPN and CDR2 SVGIG (reference sequence).

As regards this clonotype: The junction shows a germline mismatch at one end, possibly a read error. This chain joins TRBV15 and TRBJ2-6; D is ambiguous. Germline CDR1 LNHNV, CDR2 YYDKDF (reference sequence). The CDR3 has 16 amino acids. The CDR3 sequence is CTTSRVQSSGANVLTF. CDR3 bases: TGTACCACCAGCAGAGTTCAGAGCTCTGGCGCCAACGTCCTGACTTTC.

This clonotype turned up a few times. The CDR3 DNA reads TGTGCCAGCAGCTTAGTGGGGACAGGGACTTACGAGCAGTACTTC. It is translated as CASSLVGTGTYEQYF. The chain has TRBV11-2 and TRBJ2-7, with 9 bases identical to TRBD1. Germline-derived CDR1 and CDR2 are SGHAT and FQNNGV. CDR3 length equals 15 residues. The V and J ends lost 1 base and 4 bases, in that order; junction bases with no gene match: 5.

This clonotype has at least ten counts. The V call is TRBV19, the J call TRBJ2-5; a possible D gene is TRBD2 (6 bases). Trimming cost V 6 bases and J 1 base, with 15 bases left between them. This CDR3 spans 15 amino acids. In germline, CDR1 is LNHDA, CDR2 SQIVND (reference sequence). CDR3 in amino acids: CASRETLGGQETQYF. Here the CDR3 DNA reads TGTGCCAGTAGAGAGACTTTGGGGGGCCAAGAGACCCAGTACTTC.

The chain carries TRBV11-1 and TRBJ2-5, with TRBD2 as a possible D gene (7 bases). The DNA end lines up better with TRBJ2-7; the J call may be wrong. The germline V gene encodes CDR1 SGHAT and CDR2 FQDESV (reference sequence). The CDR3 has 15 amino acids. The CDR3 DNA is TGTGCCAGCAGCTTGTTGCAGCGGGACACCCACGAGCAGTACTTC. Translating gives CASSLLQRDTHEQYF.

The rearrangement joins TRBV19 to TRBJ1-1; D is possibly TRBD1 (5 bases). The CDR3 loop spans 14 amino acids. Per the germline V gene, CDR1 is LNHDA and CDR2 is SQIVND (reference sequence). Trimming shortened V by 5 bases and J by 4 bases, and 14 bases separated the two germline ends. Here the CDR3 DNA reads TGTGCCAGTAGTGTCCAGGGAGGTGGCACTGAAGCTTTCTTT. This gives the protein CASSVQGGGTEAFF.

The chain is built from TRBV2 and TRBJ2-7, with TRBD2 as a possible D gene (6 bases). V lost 8 bases, J lost 2 bases, and 16 bases lay in between. This CDR3 contains 14 residues. Looked up from germline, CDR1 is SNHLY and CDR2 is FYNNEI. CDR3 DNA: TGTGCCAGCTTAGCGGCAGGGATACCCTACGAGCAGTACTTC. Amino acid sequence: CASLAAGIPYEQYF. Filled out from reference TRBV2 and TRBJ2-7, the complete variable domain reads EPEVTQTPSHQVTQMGQEVILRCVPISNHLYFYWYRQILGQKVEFLVSFYNNEISEKSEIFDDQFSVERPDGSNFTLKIRSTKLEDSAMYFCASLAAGIPYEQYFGPGTRLTVT.

The gene calls are TRBV6-5 and TRBJ2-3; tentative D call: TRBD2 (5 bases). V was trimmed by 4 bases and J by 1 base, leaving 15 bases between them. The CDR3 contains 16 residues. Per the germline V gene, CDR1 is MNHEY and CDR2 is SVGAGI. The CDR3 spells CASSLLGVTGTDTQYF. The CDR3 DNA reads as TGTGCCAGCAGTTTACTCGGGGTCACGGGCACAGATACGCAGTATTTT.

There are many counts of this clonotype. The chain joins TRBV9 to TRBJ1-6, with 10 bases fitting TRBD1. Germline V gene lookup returns CDR1 SGDLS and CDR2 YYNGEE. The CDR3 has 17 amino acids. V dropped 10 bases and J dropped 1; count of bases not matched to a gene: 11. The CDR3 region is CASSRQGAVSYNSPLHF. The DNA for the CDR3 is TGTGCCTCCTCCCGACAGGGGGCAGTATCCTATAATTCACCCCTCCACTTT.

This clonotype occurred many times. The gene calls are TRBV9 and TRBJ1-1; 7 nucleotides line up with TRBD1. Per the germline V gene, CDR1 is SGDLS and CDR2 is YYNGEE. The V gene end was trimmed by 5 bases and the J gene end by 5 bases; junction bases not matched to a gene: 6. The CDR3 runs 13 residues. This CDR3 reads CASSGGQSTEAFF. CDR3 bases: TGTGCCAGCAGTGGGGGACAGTCGACTGAAGCTTTCTTT.

Points on this clonotype: No DNA is shown, since the ends of the CDR3 on it are uncertain; the CDR3 is the one TCRdb lists. J is TRBJ1-2 and V is TRBV25-1. The CDR3 length is 19 residues, termini included. Germline V gene sequence: CDR1 MGHDK, CDR2 SYGVNS. This CDR3 reads CASSFYICSASSSVYGYTF.

Here the CDR3 reads CASSRGTSRLQFF. In DNA form, the CDR3 reads TGTGCCAGCAGCCGCGGGACTAGTAGGTTGCAGTTCTTC. The chain recombines TRBV7-2 with TRBJ2-1, with 8 bases matching TRBD2. The CDR3 spans 13 residues. The V gene end was trimmed by 5 bases and the J gene end by 12 bases; junction bases not matched to a gene: 9. Germline V gene lookup returns CDR1 SGHTA and CDR2 FQGNSA.

Concerning this clonotype itself: This clone may be a read error of a much larger clone one base away. The gene calls are TRBV12-3 or TRBV12-4 and TRBJ1-3; maybe TRBD1 (6 bases). This CDR3 spans 15 amino acids. The CDR3 sequence: CVSSLTGISGNTIYF. CDR3 bases: TGTGTCAGCAGTTTGACAGGAATCTCTGGAAACACCATATATTTT.

A note on this clonotype: A much larger clone lies one base from this, so it may be a read error. The chain is built from TRBV20-1 and TRBJ2-7, with 12 positions matching TRBD2. V was pared by 2 bases and J by 7 bases, with 21 bases of the junction left unmatched. The germline CDR1 and CDR2 sequences are DFQATT and SNEGSKA (reference sequence). The CDR3 runs to 19 residues. This chain's CDR3 is CSARSRLAGDYSSYNEQYF. The CDR3 DNA reads TGCAGTGCTAGAAGCCGACTAGCGGGGGATTACAGCTCCTACAATGAGCAGTACTTC.

This clonotype was observed many times. The chain carries TRBV3-1 and TRBJ2-7, with 8 positions matching TRBD1. This CDR3 spans 14 amino acids. In germline, CDR1 is LGHDT, CDR2 YNNKEL (reference sequence). The V and J ends lost 2 bases and 5 bases, in that order; junction bases with no gene match: 5. The CDR3 region is CASSQQTGAHEQYF. CDR3 in DNA: TGTGCCAGCAGCCAACAGACAGGGGCCCACGAGCAGTACTTC.

To note about this clonotype: The germline gene is not matched at one end of the junction; a read error may be the cause. The chain uses TRBV2 and TRBJ2-3; maybe TRBD1 (6 bases). This CDR3 region has 11 residues. Germline V lookup: CDR1 SNHLY, CDR2 FYNNEI. Here the CDR3 reads CVSQLGGTQYF. The CDR3 region has the DNA TGTGTCAGCCAACTAGGGGGTACGCAGTATTTT.

This chain connects TRBV19 to TRBJ1-6; 9 bases map to TRBD1. V gave up 1 base and J gave up 8 bases; unmatched junction bases: 3. The length of the CDR3 is 15 residues. Per germline, CDR1 LNHDA and CDR2 SQIVND (reference sequence). CDR3 coding DNA: TGTGCCAGTAGTATAGGTGGACAGGGGCATTCACCCCTCCACTTT. As protein: CASSIGGQGHSPLHF.

This clonotype was recorded many times. DNA for the CDR3: TGTGCCAGCAGCCACACCCAGGCCTACGAGCAGTACTTC. Its translation: CASSHTQAYEQYF. V is TRBV5-5 and J is TRBJ2-7; no definite D call. The V end lost 4 bases, the J end lost 2 bases, and 10 bases lay between the germline ends. The CDR3 covers 13 residues. Germline values: CDR1 SGHKS, CDR2 YYEKEE (reference sequence).

This clonotype showed up many times. The chain uses TRBV12-5 and TRBJ2-1, with a possible D match to TRBD1 (6 bases). The ends were cut back, 5 bases at V and 4 bases at J, with 12 bases in the middle. In germline, CDR1 is LGHNT, CDR2 FRNRAP. The CDR3 is 14 amino acids. The DNA of the CDR3 is TGTGCTAGTGGTGCTCCAGACAGGTACAATGAGCAGTTCTTC. Its translation is CASGAPDRYNEQFF.

The chain recombines TRBV7-6 with TRBJ2-5, with 14 bases lining up with TRBD2. CDR1 and CDR2 (germline): SGHVS, FNYEAQ. The CDR3 runs to 18 residues. With V trimmed by 1 base and J by 5 bases, 9 bases remained unmatched. The CDR3 reads CASSLVSKTSGGVETQYF. The CDR3 nucleotides read TGTGCCAGCAGCTTAGTCTCGAAGACTAGCGGGGGGGTGGAGACCCAGTACTTC.